One and the same sample provided the 12 T cell receptor beta chains below, sequenced in a study of Graves' ophthalmopathy and Graves' hyperthyroidism (dated by TCRdb to about 2018). The sample was run on an Illumina HiSeq 2000. TCR beta CDR3 regions were amplified from RNA transcripts for repertoire sequencing. HTBI primers and the Qiagen OneStep RT-PCR kit were used in a first-round RT-PCR, which was followed by a second-round multiplex PCR, size selection and purification. Through fastp at Q25 and MiXCR, TCRdb rebuilt clones from the public reads, retaining in-frame beta chains. Entries that share a CDR3 protein sequence are merged under the most common genes and DNA. The sample table records around 340,000 distinct CDR3 sequences; roughly a sixth of these occur just once. The top ten clones comprise approximately 13% of the sample. The sequenced sample was peripheral blood. Source of these receptors: an adult man with Graves' ophthalmopathy.

The chain employs TRBV20-1 and TRBJ1-1; D is ambiguous. V was trimmed by 6 bases and J by 1 base, leaving 6 bases between them. This CDR3 region has 11 residues. The V gene's germline CDR1 is DFQATT and CDR2 SNEGSKA (reference sequence). This chain's CDR3 is CSAGTNTEAFF. The CDR3, as DNA: TGCAGTGCCGGTACGAACACTGAAGCTTTCTTT.

The chain uses TRBV4-1 and TRBJ2-2; D may be TRBD1 (5 bases). Germline CDR1 MGHRA, CDR2 YSYEKL. The CDR3 covers 15 residues. Trimming removed 0 bases from V and 6 bases from J, with 11 bases in between. The CDR3 DNA sequence: TGCGCCAGCAGCCAAGAAGGGGCATTGGCCGGGGAGCTGTTTTTT. This codes for CASSQEGALAGELFF.

Many counts were recorded for this clonotype. The J gene is TRBJ1-5, the V gene TRBV5-4, with no clear D. Trimming took off 4 bases at V and 6 bases at J, with 17 bases between the two ends. Per germline, CDR1 SGHNT and CDR2 YYREEE (reference sequence). This CDR3 spans 15 amino acids. CDR3 in DNA: TGTGCCAGCAGCACGGGAGTAGAACCTGGTCAGCCCCAGCATTTT. It is translated as CASSTGVEPGQPQHF.

This clonotype was counted many times. This chain links TRBV27 with TRBJ1-6; 9 bases are a match to TRBD1. V was pared by 2 bases and J by 10 bases, with 6 bases of the junction left unmatched. Per the germline V gene, CDR1 is MNHEY and CDR2 is SMNVEV (reference sequence). The CDR3 covers 15 residues. DNA for the CDR3: TGTGCCAGCAGTTTAACAGGGGGCTTCGGATCACCCCTCCACTTT. This encodes CASSLTGGFGSPLHF.

This clonotype was picked up many times. The chain is built from TRBV5-1 and TRBJ1-5, with TRBD1 matching 9 bases. J was trimmed by 5 bases and V by 4 bases; bases with no gene match: 4. Germline-derived CDR1 and CDR2 are SGHRS and YFSETQ. This CDR3 spans 14 amino acids. CDR3 nucleotides: TGCGCCAGCAGCCTGAGGACAGGGGATCAGCCCCAGCATTTT. Translated, it gives CASSLRTGDQPQHF.

By share, this clonotype ranks as medium-sized. The chain employs TRBV27 and TRBJ1-1; perhaps TRBD1 as D (6 bases). Trimming pared 0 bases from V and 1 base from J, leaving 12 bases between. Per the germline V gene, CDR1 is MNHEY and CDR2 is SMNVEV (reference sequence). The CDR3 covers 16 residues. The CDR3 loop is CASSLSLGGANTEAFF. The CDR3 DNA sequence: TGTGCCAGCAGTTTATCCCTCGGGGGGGCGAACACTGAAGCTTTCTTT.

The chain joins TRBV7-8 to TRBJ2-2, with D possibly TRBD1 on 6 matching bases. V gave up 4 bases and J gave up 4 bases, with 16 bases separating them. This CDR3 comprises 16 residues. The germline CDR1 and CDR2 sequences are SGHVS and FQNEAQ. CDR3 in DNA: TGTGCCAGCAGCTCAAGACAGGCCGGCACCACCGGGGAGCTGTTTTTT. Residues: CASSSRQAGTTGELFF.

Ten or more counts support this clonotype. This chain connects TRBV5-1 to TRBJ2-7; 10 bases are shared with TRBD2. CDR3 length: 14 residues. Per germline, CDR1 SGHRS and CDR2 YFSETQ. With 4 bases clipped from V and 6 bases from J, the junction kept 7 bases outside the gene matches. The CDR3 protein is CASSEAGGPSEQYF. The DNA for the CDR3 is TGCGCCAGCAGCGAAGCGGGAGGGCCATCCGAGCAGTACTTC. The whole variable domain, remainder taken from reference TRBV5-1 and TRBJ2-7, is KAGVTQTPRYLIKTRGQQVTLSCSPISGHRSVSWYQQTPGQGLQFLFEYFSETQRNKGNFPGRFSGRQFSNSRSEMNVSTLELGDSALYLCASSEAGGPSEQYFGPGTRLTVT.

This clonotype was seen many times. The chain employs TRBV10-3 and TRBJ1-1, with D unresolved. This CDR3 region has 12 residues. V was trimmed by 7 bases and J by 2 bases, leaving 8 bases between them. Germline CDR1 reads ENHRY; CDR2 reads SYGVKD. CDR3 sequence (DNA): TGTGCCATCAAAACAGCTAACACTGAAGCTTTCTTT. Translated: CAIKTANTEAFF.

Remarks on this clonotype: Because the CDR3's place on the DNA is in doubt, the DNA is left out and the CDR3 is given as listed by TCRdb. The genes are TRBV12-3 or TRBV12-4 and TRBJ2-2; TRBD2 is taken as the D call from the table, unchecked against the DNA. Counting both end residues, the CDR3 totals 22 amino acids. The CDR3 here is CASSLGLSYEQYFGPGAGELFF.

Only a few counts were recorded for this clonotype. This chain uses TRBV6-1 with TRBJ2-7; 8 bases map to TRBD1. The length of the CDR3 is 14 residues. In germline, CDR1 is MNHNS, CDR2 SASEGT. V lost 5 bases, J lost 4 bases, and 7 bases stayed unmatched. The DNA for the CDR3 is TGTGCCAGCAGTACCCGGGACAGGTCATACGAGCAGTACTTC. Translated, it gives CASSTRDRSYEQYF.

This clonotype showed up many times. This rearrangement joins TRBV12-3 or TRBV12-4 to TRBJ2-5, with D perhaps being TRBD1 or TRBD2 (5 bases each). CDR3 length: 12 residues. V was clipped by 8 bases and J by 0 bases, with 7 bases between them. CDR3 nucleotides: TGTGCCAGCGGGACCAACCAAGAGACCCAGTACTTC. Its protein product is CASGTNQETQYF.